This T cell receptor beta chain was captured by sequencing in a study of read filtering for tumor transcriptome and immune sequencing. The overall study: Among patients, 17 to 20 were male and around 13 female, aged roughly 47 to 90 (mean roughly 64). Study-level results: Dropping single-read clonotypes raised IR-seq and RNA-seq shared-clonotype correlation. In IR-seq, single-read clonotypes were 65% to 90% of clonotypes but 3% to 3.5% of reads.

From 350 to 500 ng of RNA, a library with molecular barcoded alpha/delta and beta/gamma adaptors was made. TCRdb re-analysed the reads in MiXCR, keeping a single row per CDR3 protein. Among about 9,200 distinct CDR3 sequences listed, about 17% were seen once. The CDR3 spans 12 residues. Germline loops: CDR1 SEHNR, CDR2 FQNEAQ (reference sequence). Of note for this clonotype: Its antigen is unidentified. Mismatch with germline at one junction end may stem from a read error.

The specimen sequenced was a population of CD138-negative cells sorted from bone marrow. The chain has TRBV7-9 and TRBJ2-3; D is unresolved. This clonotype was obtained from a donor at least 40 years old with multiple myeloma. CDR3: CASSSTTDTQCF. The DNA of the CDR3 is TGTGCCAGCAGCTCCACCACAGATACGCAGTGTTTT. Variable domain in full (rest from reference TRBV7-9 and TRBJ2-3): DTGVSQNPRHKITKRGQNVTFRCDPISEHNRLYWYRQTLGQGPEFLTYFQNEAQLEKSRLLSDRFSAERPKGSFSTLEIQRTEQGDSAMYLCASSSTTDTQCFGPGTRLTVL.